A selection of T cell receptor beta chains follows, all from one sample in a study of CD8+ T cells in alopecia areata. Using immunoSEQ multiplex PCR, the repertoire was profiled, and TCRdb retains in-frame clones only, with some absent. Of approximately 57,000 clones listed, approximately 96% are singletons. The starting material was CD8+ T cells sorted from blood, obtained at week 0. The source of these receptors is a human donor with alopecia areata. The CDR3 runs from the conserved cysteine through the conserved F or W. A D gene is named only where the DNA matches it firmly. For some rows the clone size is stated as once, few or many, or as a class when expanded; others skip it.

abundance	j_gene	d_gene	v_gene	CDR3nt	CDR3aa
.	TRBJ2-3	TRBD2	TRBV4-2	TGTGCCAGCAGCCAAGAAGCGGGGACTAGCGGGGAGGCAGATACGCAGTATTTT	CASSQEAGTSGEADTQYF
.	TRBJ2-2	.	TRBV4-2	TGTGCCAGCAGCCAAGGGTTCGCCGATACCACCGGGGAGCTGTTTTTT	CASSQGFADTTGELFF
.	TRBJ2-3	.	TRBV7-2	TGTGCCAGCAGCTTAGTAGGGCGGGGGCTCACAGATACGCAGTATTTT	CASSLVGRGLTDTQYF
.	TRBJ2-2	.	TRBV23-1	TGCGCCAGCAGTCTGGGTCCGAACACCGGGGAGCTGTTTTTT	CASSLGPNTGELFF
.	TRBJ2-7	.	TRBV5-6	TGTGCCAGCAGCTTGGACGGGACGGGGTCCTACGAGCAGTACTTC	CASSLDGTGSYEQYF
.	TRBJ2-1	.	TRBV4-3	TGCGCCAGCAGCCAAGGGGACGCGGGGCCATGGGGGGATGAGCAGTTCTTC	CASSQGDAGPWGDEQFF
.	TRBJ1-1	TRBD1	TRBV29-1	TGCAGCGTTGATATAGGCACAGGGGGCTTAACTGAAGCTTTCTTT	CSVDIGTGGLTEAFF
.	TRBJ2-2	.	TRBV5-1	TGCGCCAGCAGCCCAAAAGACCGAAACACCGGGGAGCTGTTTTTT	CASSPKDRNTGELFF
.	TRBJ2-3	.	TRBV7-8	TGTGCCAGCAGCTTGCCTCTGGCGGGGGCAGACACAGATACGCAGTATTTT	CASSLPLAGADTDTQYF
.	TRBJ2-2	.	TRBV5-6	TGTGCCAGCAGCTTGGGAGGTTCCGGGGAGCTGTTTTTT	CASSLGGSGELFF
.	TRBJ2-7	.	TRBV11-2	TGTGCCAGCAGCTCCGGGACCTACGAGCAGTACTTC	CASSSGTYEQYF
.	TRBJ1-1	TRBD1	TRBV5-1	TGCGCCAGCAGCTTGGGCAACAGGGGGCTGGACACTGAAGCTTTCTTT	CASSLGNRGLDTEAFF
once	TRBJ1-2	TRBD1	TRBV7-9	TGTGCCAGCAGCCCTAATACCGGACAGGGGAATGCGGGCTACACCTTC	CASSPNTGQGNAGYTF
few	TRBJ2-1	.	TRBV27	TGTGCCAGCGGGACGGGGCTGGAGCAGTTCTTC	CASGTGLEQFF
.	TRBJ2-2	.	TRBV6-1	TGTGCCAGCAGTGAATCGTGGCAGGGGACGTTTTCCACCGGGGAGCTGTTTTTT	CASSESWQGTFSTGELFF
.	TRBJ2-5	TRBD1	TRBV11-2	TGTGCCAGCAGCACCCGACAGGGATTAAGAGAGACCCAGTACTTC	CASSTRQGLRETQYF
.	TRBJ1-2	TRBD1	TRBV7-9	TGTGCCAGCAGGCCGGGACAGGGGTCTGGTGGCTACACCTTC	CASRPGQGSGGYTF
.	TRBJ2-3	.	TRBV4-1	TGCGCCAGCAGCCCCGGCACAGATACGCAGTATTTT	CASSPGTDTQYF
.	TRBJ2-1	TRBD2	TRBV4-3	TGCGCCAGCAGCCAAGATTACGAGCGGGGGGCATACAATGAGCAGTTCTTC	CASSQDYERGAYNEQFF
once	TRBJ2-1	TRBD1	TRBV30	TGTGCCTCTGAGGAAGATGGACAGGGTAGGATCTTC	CASEEDGQGRIF
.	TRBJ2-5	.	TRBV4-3	TGCGCCAGCAGCCAAGATCTAGGTACAGAGCAAGAGACCCAGTACTTC	CASSQDLGTEQETQYF
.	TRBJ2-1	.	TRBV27	TGTGCCAGCAGTTTCGGGCGTGGCTACAATGAGCAGTTCTTC	CASSFGRGYNEQFF
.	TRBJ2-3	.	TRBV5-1	TGCGCCAGCAGCTTGGGGGCAGATACGCAGTATTTT	CASSLGADTQYF
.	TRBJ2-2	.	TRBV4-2	TGTGCCAGCAGCCAAGAAACTGCGAACACCGGGGAGCTGTTTTTT	CASSQETANTGELFF
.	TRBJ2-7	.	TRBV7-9	TGTGCCAGCTCCCCGGCAGGGAGCTCCTACGAGCAGTACTTC	CASSPAGSSYEQYF
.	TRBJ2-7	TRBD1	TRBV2	TGTGCCAGCAGTGAATTGGAAGGGGGCCTCTACGAGCAGTACTTC	CASSELEGGLYEQYF
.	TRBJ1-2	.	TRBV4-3	TGCGCCAGCAGACTCATAGGGGGGAACTATGGCTACACCTTC	CASRLIGGNYGYTF
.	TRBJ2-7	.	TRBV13	TGTGCCAGCAGCTACCCCGGGACAGAGGGGAGGGAGCAGTACTTC	CASSYPGTEGREQYF
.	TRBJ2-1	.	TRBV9	TGTGCCAGCAGCGTAGGGATCAATGAGCAGTTCTTC	CASSVGINEQFF
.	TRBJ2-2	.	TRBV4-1	TGCGCCAGCAGCCAAGCCGGGCGGGGTTCAGGAACCGGGGAGCTGTTTTTT	CASSQAGRGSGTGELFF
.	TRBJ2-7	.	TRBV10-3	TGTGCCACCCTCGGGTCCAGCAGGGCCTACGAGCAGTACTTC	CATLGSSRAYEQYF
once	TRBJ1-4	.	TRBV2	TGTGCCAGCAGTCCAGAGTCAACTAATGAAAAACTGTTTTTT	CASSPESTNEKLFF
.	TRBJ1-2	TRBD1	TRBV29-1	TGCAGCGCCGGAATAGGACAGGGAGACGGCTACACCTTC	CSAGIGQGDGYTF
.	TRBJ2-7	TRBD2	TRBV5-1	TGCGCCAGCAGGAACGGGACTAGGAGCTACGAGCAGTACTTC	CASRNGTRSYEQYF
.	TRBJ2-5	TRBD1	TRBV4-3	TGCGCCAGCAGCCAACAACTTCAAGGGACAGCTTCGCAAGAGACCCAGTACTTC	CASSQQLQGTASQETQYF
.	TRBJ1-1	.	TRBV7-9	TGTGCCAGCAGCTTCGAATCGAACACTGAAGCTTTCTTT	CASSFESNTEAFF
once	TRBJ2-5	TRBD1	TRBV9	TGTGCCAGCAGCACGACAGGGGGCCTCCAGGAGACCCAGTACTTC	CASSTTGGLQETQYF
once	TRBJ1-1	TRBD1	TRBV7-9	TGTGCCAGCAGCTCGGACAGGGAGGCTTTCTTT	CASSSDREAFF
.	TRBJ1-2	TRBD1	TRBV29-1	TGCAGCGTCGTGACAGGGGGCAAGGGCTACACCTTC	CSVVTGGKGYTF
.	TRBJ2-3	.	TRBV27	TGTGCCAGCAGTTTATCAGGGGCCCCCTCAGATACGCAGTATTTT	CASSLSGAPSDTQYF
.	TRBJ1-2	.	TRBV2	TGTGCCAGCAGTGCGCGGGGGGCGCCTTACGCTGAATATGGCTACACCTTC	CASSARGAPYAEYGYTF
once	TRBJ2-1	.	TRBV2	TGTGCCAGCAGTGATGGACCCGAAATCAGTGAGCAGTTCTTC	CASSDGPEISEQFF
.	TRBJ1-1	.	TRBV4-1	TGCGCCAGCAGCCTGCTTTTGACAGCCAACACTGAAGCTTTCTTT	CASSLLLTANTEAFF
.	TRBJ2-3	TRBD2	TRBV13	TGTGCCAGCAGCTACTCAAGACTAGCGGGGATTACAGATACGCAGTATTTT	CASSYSRLAGITDTQYF
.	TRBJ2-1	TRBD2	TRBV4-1	TGCGCCAGCAGCCGCCCTAGCGGGGGCACCTACAATGAGCAGTTCTTC	CASSRPSGGTYNEQFF